The 9 T cell receptor beta chains below were found in one sample sequenced in a study of radiotherapy plus CTLA-4 blockade in lung cancer (dated by TCRdb to 2016 to 2018). Preparation of the library involved the immunoSEQ multiplex PCR assay. TCRdb holds this immuneACCESS table with in-frame rearrangements only. Some clones are missing; in checked studies, unresolved V genes explain under half, and the rest has no known cause. The sample yields 85,000 to 90,000 clones; about 78% were counted once. The ten biggest clones cover over 12% of the sample. The specimen comprised peripheral blood, sampled from a patient treated with radiotherapy plus ipilimumab. These receptors were collected from a human donor with non-small cell lung cancer that progressed on radiotherapy plus ipilimumab.

The chain combines TRBV4-3 with TRBJ1-6; D gene unclear. Germline V gene sequence: CDR1 LGHNA, CDR2 YSLEER. Trimming took 0 bases from V and 10 from J, leaving 10 bases between them. This CDR3 has 14 amino acids. For the CDR3, the DNA is TGCGCCAGCAGCCAAGATCCAGCTATCTCACCCCTCCACTTT. The encoded protein is CASSQDPAISPLHF.

This clone has just a few counts. The chain is built from TRBV7-9 and TRBJ1-2; D ambiguous. The CDR3 length is 14 residues. Germline V CDR1 and CDR2: SEHNR, FQNEAQ (reference sequence). V was cut by 2 bases and J by 10 bases, with 17 bases left in between. The CDR3 bases are TGTGCCAGCAGCTTAAATGCCAGGCCACCTATCTACACCTTC. Its protein product is CASSLNARPPIYTF.

This sequence joins TRBV6-1 and TRBJ2-7; D not certain. V dropped 1 base and J dropped 4 bases, with 14 bases sitting between them. The CDR3 is 15 residues long. Germline loops: CDR1 MNHNS, CDR2 SASEGT. The CDR3 sequence is CASSEEAGSAYEQYF. CDR3 DNA: TGTGCCAGCAGTGAAGAGGCAGGCAGTGCTTACGAGCAGTACTTC.

V and J are TRBV5-1 and TRBJ1-6; D is perhaps TRBD1 (6 bases). Trimming stripped 4 bases from V and 3 bases from J, with 14 bases between. There are 16 residues in the CDR3. CDR1 is SGHRS and CDR2 is YFSETQ in the germline V gene. Written as DNA, the CDR3 is TGCGCCAGCAGCCTGGGGGCAGGCCTCTATAATTCACCCCTCCACTTT. Its protein product is CASSLGAGLYNSPLHF.

V gene TRBV4-2 combines with J gene TRBJ2-3; D is perhaps TRBD2 (6 bases). Germline CDR1 reads LGHNA; CDR2 reads YNFKEQ. Between the trimmed V and J ends, which lost 4 bases and 4 bases, there was a span of 12 bases. The CDR3 is made up of 14 amino acids. The CDR3 coding sequence is TGTGCCAGCAGCCTCGACCCGGGAGCAGATACGCAGTATTTT. It specifies CASSLDPGADTQYF.

The chain employs TRBV7-8 and TRBJ2-7; 8 nucleotides line up with TRBD1. This CDR3 has 14 residues. Looked up from germline, CDR1 is SGHVS and CDR2 is FQNEAQ. J lost 3 bases, V lost 5 bases, and 6 bases had no gene match. CDR3 protein: CASSPDRGGYEQYF. The CDR3 coding sequence is TGTGCCAGCAGCCCCGACAGGGGCGGCTACGAGCAGTACTTC.

This clone came up a few times. The chain recombines TRBV29-1 with TRBJ1-2; 11 bases are a match to TRBD1. The CDR3 extends over 14 amino acids. The V and J ends lost 3 bases and 4 bases, in that order; junction bases with no gene match: 4. Germline-derived CDR1 and CDR2 are SQVTM and ANQGSEA. The CDR3 nucleotides are TGCAGCGTTGAGGACGGACAGGGGGCCTATGGCTACACCTTC. It is translated as CSVEDGQGAYGYTF.

At least ten counts were recorded for this clone. This sequence joins TRBV2 and TRBJ2-7; D possibly matches TRBD1 or TRBD2 (6 bases each). Trimming left V 8 bases short and J 0 bases short, with 14 bases between. CDR1 and CDR2 (germline): SNHLY, FYNNEI. The CDR3 has 14 amino acids. DNA of the CDR3: TGTGCCAGCGTAGGGGGACTGATCTCCTACGAGCAGTACTTC. Amino acids: CASVGGLISYEQYF.

The rearrangement joins TRBV6-5 to TRBJ2-7; unclear D gene. The CDR3 totals 13 residues. V shed 6 bases and J shed 3 bases, with 12 bases lying between them. The germline V gene has CDR1 MNHEY and CDR2 SVGAGI. In nucleotides, the CDR3 is TGTGCCAGCAGCCAGGCCGATTTCTACGAGCAGTACTTC. Protein: CASSQADFYEQYF.